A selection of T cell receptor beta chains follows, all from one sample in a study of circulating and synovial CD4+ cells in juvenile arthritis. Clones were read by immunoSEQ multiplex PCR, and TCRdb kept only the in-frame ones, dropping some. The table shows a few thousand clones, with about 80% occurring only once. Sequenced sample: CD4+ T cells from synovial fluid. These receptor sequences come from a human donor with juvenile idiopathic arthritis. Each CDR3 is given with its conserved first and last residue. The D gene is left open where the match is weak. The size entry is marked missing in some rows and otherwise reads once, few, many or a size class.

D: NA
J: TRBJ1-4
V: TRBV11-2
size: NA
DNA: TGTGCCAGCACCAGGGGTGAAAAACTGTTTTTT
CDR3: CASTRGEKLFF

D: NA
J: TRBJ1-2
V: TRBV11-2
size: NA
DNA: TGTGCCAGCAGCTCGGAACAGGGAGTTGGCTACACCTTC
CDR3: CASSSEQGVGYTF

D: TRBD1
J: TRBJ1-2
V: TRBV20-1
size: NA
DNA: TGCAGTGCTGGGACAGGGTATGGCTACACCTTC
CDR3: CSAGTGYGYTF

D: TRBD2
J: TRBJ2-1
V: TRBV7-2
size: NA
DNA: TGTGCCAGCAGGAGCGGGGGCTACAATGAGCAGTTCTTC
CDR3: CASRSGGYNEQFF

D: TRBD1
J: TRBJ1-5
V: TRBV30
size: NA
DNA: TGTGCCTGGGGGACAGGGGCTCAGCCCCAGCATTTT
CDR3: CAWGTGAQPQHF

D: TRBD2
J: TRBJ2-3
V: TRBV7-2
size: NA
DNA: TGTGCCAGCAGCCCAGACGGACTAGCGGCCTTACCCTCAGATACGCAGTATTTT
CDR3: CASSPDGLAALPSDTQYF

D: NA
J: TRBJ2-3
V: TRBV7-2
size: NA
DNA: TGTGCCAGCAGCTTAGACAGCGATACGCAGTATTTT
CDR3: CASSLDSDTQYF

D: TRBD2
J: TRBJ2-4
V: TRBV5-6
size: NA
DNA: TGTGCCAGCAGCCTGACTAGCGGGGGGGCTAATAATATTCAGTACTTC
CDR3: CASSLTSGGANNIQYF

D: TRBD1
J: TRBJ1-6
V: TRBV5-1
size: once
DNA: TGCGCCAGCAGCGTCCTGACAGGGGCAAATTCACCCCTCCACTTT
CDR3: CASSVLTGANSPLHF

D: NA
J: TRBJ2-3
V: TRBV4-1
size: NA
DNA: TGCGCCAGCAGCCAAGGCGGTCTTGGAGATACGCAGTATTTT
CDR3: CASSQGGLGDTQYF

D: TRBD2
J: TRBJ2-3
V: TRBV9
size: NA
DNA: TGTGCCAGCAGCTCCCTAGCGGCCGACACAGATACGCAGTATTTT
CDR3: CASSSLAADTDTQYF

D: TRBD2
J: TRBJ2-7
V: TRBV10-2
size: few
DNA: TGCGCCAGCAGTGAACTGGTGGGAGGGTACGAGCAGTACTTC
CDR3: CASSELVGGYEQYF

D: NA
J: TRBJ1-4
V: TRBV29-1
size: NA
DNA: TGCAGCGCAGGAGGCGCAACTAATGAAAAACTGTTTTTT
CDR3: CSAGGATNEKLFF

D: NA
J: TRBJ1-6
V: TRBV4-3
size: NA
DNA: TGCGCCAGCAGCCCCGGACAGAAGTATAATTCACCCCTCCACTTT
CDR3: CASSPGQKYNSPLHF

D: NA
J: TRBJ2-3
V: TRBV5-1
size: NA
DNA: TGCGCCAGCAGCTTAGCGGCGGGTTCAGATACGCAGTATTTT
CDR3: CASSLAAGSDTQYF

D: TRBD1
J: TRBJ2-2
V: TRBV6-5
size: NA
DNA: TGTGCCAGCAATGAACAGGGGCACCGGGGAGCTGTTTTT
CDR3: CASNEQGHRGAVF

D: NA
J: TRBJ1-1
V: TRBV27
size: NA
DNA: TGTGCCAGCAGTTCGGGGATGGCGAACACTGAAGCTTTCTTT
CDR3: CASSSGMANTEAFF

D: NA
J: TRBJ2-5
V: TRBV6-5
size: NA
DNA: TGTGCCACCCCGTGGGAGAAGGAGACCCAGTACTTC
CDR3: CATPWEKETQYF

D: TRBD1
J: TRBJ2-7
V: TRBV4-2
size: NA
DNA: TGTGCCAGCAGCCAAGAAGGACAGGGGTCCTACGAGCAGTACTTC
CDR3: CASSQEGQGSYEQYF

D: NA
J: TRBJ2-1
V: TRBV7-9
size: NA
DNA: TGTGCCAGCAGCTTAATGCGGGCCCAATACAATGAGCAGTTCTTC
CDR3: CASSLMRAQYNEQFF